The 8 T cell receptor beta chains listed next were all sequenced from one sample in a study of T cells in Graves' hyperthyroidism and ophthalmopathy. TCR beta CDR3 regions were amplified from RNA transcripts. With the HTBI primer set, the TCR CDR3 went through a first round of RT-PCR. From the multiplex PCR reads, TCRdb called clonotypes with MiXCR, one entry per CDR3 protein. This table has roughly 500,000 distinct CDR3 sequences, 46% appearing once. Material: peripheral blood or thyroid tissue (not recorded which). The source is an adult woman with Graves' disease, either hyperthyroidism or ophthalmopathy (not recorded which).

The chain links TRBV2 to TRBJ1-6; the D gene is possibly TRBD1 (6 bases). This CDR3 spans 16 amino acids. The V end lost 3 bases, the J end lost 6 bases, and 15 bases lay between the germline ends. Germline CDR1 SNHLY, CDR2 FYNNEI. The CDR3 loop reads CASSDQRGPSNSPLHF. The CDR3 DNA reads TGTGCCAGCAGTGACCAGCGGGGGCCTTCTAATTCACCCCTCCACTTT.

The chain carries TRBV2 and TRBJ2-5; 12 bases map to TRBD2. The CDR3 runs to 19 residues. The germline CDR1 and CDR2 sequences are SNHLY and FYNNEI. V lost 4 bases to trimming and J lost 2 bases; unmatched junction nucleotides: 14. CDR3 amino acids: CASSGGLAGGGHQQETQYF. DNA for the CDR3: TGTGCCAGCAGTGGAGGGCTAGCGGGAGGGGGACACCAACAAGAGACCCAGTACTTC.

The chain is built from TRBV2 and TRBJ2-7, with 9 bases fitting TRBD1. Trimming took 6 bases from V and 2 from J; bases not matched to a gene: 11. Germline lookup yields CDR1 SNHLY and CDR2 FYNNEI. The CDR3 covers 16 residues. The CDR3 DNA reads as TGTGCCAGCAGGAAAGAGGGGGGACAGGGAACCTACGAGCAGTACTTC. Translated: CASRKEGGQGTYEQYF.

The genes are TRBV6-6 and TRBJ1-1; no definite D call. V was pared by 5 bases and J by 11 bases, with 15 bases between. Germline CDR1 reads MNHNY; CDR2 reads SVGAGI (reference sequence). CDR3 size: 12 residues. The CDR3 sequence: CASSEKVLWAFF. DNA of the CDR3: TGTGCCAGCAGTGAGAAGGTTCTGTGGGCTTTCTTT.

The chain couples TRBV7-2 to TRBJ2-3; unclear D gene. The CDR3 runs 16 residues. Germline V CDR1 and CDR2: SGHTA, FQGNSA. V was pared by 5 bases and J by 8 bases, with 23 bases between. The CDR3 loop reads CASSAPGGTASPTQYF. DNA of the CDR3: TGTGCCAGCAGCGCCCCCGGCGGTACAGCCTCCCCTACGCAGTATTTT.

V gene TRBV7-2 combines with J gene TRBJ2-1, with D hard to call. V dropped 1 base and J dropped 5 bases, with 6 bases sitting between them. Germline V gene sequence: CDR1 SGHTA, CDR2 FQGNSA. There are 13 residues in the CDR3. The DNA of the CDR3 is TGTGCCAGCAGCTTAGAGTGGAACAATGAGCAGTTCTTC. This encodes CASSLEWNNEQFF.

This clonotype was counted ten times or more. The chain combines TRBV3-1 with TRBJ2-5; D gene unclear. The CDR3 extends over 13 amino acids. The V and J ends lost 1 base and 2 bases respectively, with 5 bases between them. The germline V gene has CDR1 LGHDT and CDR2 YNNKEL (reference sequence). The CDR3 spells CASSQGLQETQYF. In DNA form, the CDR3 reads TGTGCCAGCAGCCAAGGACTGCAAGAGACCCAGTACTTC.

This clonotype was counted once. The rearrangement uses TRBV11-2 and TRBJ1-1, with D unresolved. V gave up 3 bases and J gave up 10 bases, with 9 bases separating them. Looked up from germline, CDR1 is SGHAT and CDR2 is FQNNGV. The CDR3 is 11 residues long. DNA of the CDR3: TGTGCCAGCAGCTTCGGGTTCACAGCTTTCTTT. It codes for CASSFGFTAFF.